This TCR beta chain comes out of a study of T cells in Graves' hyperthyroidism and ophthalmopathy. General study findings and limits: From stable hyperthyroidism, ophthalmopathy was separated by a 13 V-J model.

The germline V gene has CDR1 SGHDN and CDR2 FVKESK. The CDR3 covers 17 residues. J was trimmed by 4 bases and V by 5 bases; bases with no gene match: 10. TCR beta CDR3 regions were amplified from RNA transcripts. In the first-round RT-PCR of the TCR CDR3, the HTBI primer set was used. TCRdb reprocessed the multiplex PCR reads via MiXCR and lists one record per CDR3 protein. Here the sample spans about 300,000 distinct CDR3 sequences, approximately 19% being singletons. Comment on this clonotype: The target antigen is unknown.

The cohort's ophthalmopathy patients, a group with duration under 3 months, had a Clinical Activity Score of at least 3 and a NOSPECS grade of at least 4. The sequencing sample was made of blood. The chain recombines TRBV14 with TRBJ2-1, with TRBD2 identical over 11 bases. The receptor was isolated from a man aged 50 to 59 with Graves' ophthalmopathy. The CDR3 spells CASSSRTLAGGYNEQFF. The CDR3 bases are TGTGCCAGCAGCTCACGGACGCTAGCGGGAGGTTACAATGAGCAGTTCTTC. Together with reference TRBV14 and TRBJ2-1, the CDR3 gives the full variable domain: EAGVTQFPSHSVIEKGQTVTLRCDPISGHDNLYWYRRVMGKEIKFLLHFVKESKQDESGMPNNRFLAERTGGTYSTLKVQPAELEDSGVYFCASSSRTLAGGYNEQFFGPGTRLTVL.